This passage covers 21 T cell receptor beta chains from one sample sequenced in a study of T cell responses to AZD1222 COVID-19 vaccine. Generated by immunoSEQ multiplex PCR, the TCRdb table keeps only in-frame clones and is missing some. The sample has about 140,000 clones, almost 90% seen once. The starting material was peripheral blood, obtained 28 days after the second AZD1222 dose. The receptors originated from an adult who received the AZD1222 COVID-19 vaccine.

The CDR3 here is CASSPGTSNTEAFF. Here the CDR3 DNA reads TGCGCCAGCAGCCCAGGGACGTCGAACACTGAAGCTTTCTTT. The chain recombines TRBV5-1 with TRBJ1-1; tentatively, D is TRBD1 (5 bases). The length of the CDR3 is 14 residues. The ends were cut back, 4 bases at V and 1 base at J, with 11 bases in the middle. Germline lookup yields CDR1 SGHRS and CDR2 YFSETQ.

The chain is built from TRBV28 and TRBJ2-7; maybe TRBD1 (6 bases). Germline V CDR1 and CDR2: MDHEN, SYDVKM. V lost 7 bases and J 2 bases, leaving 15 bases between the germline ends. This CDR3 spans 14 amino acids. CDR3 nucleotide sequence: TGTGCCAGCACCCCTTCCGGGACACCCTACGAGCAGTACGTC. Translated: CASTPSGTPYEQYV.

V is TRBV4-2 and J is TRBJ2-2; perhaps D is TRBD1 or TRBD2 (5 bases each). Germline V lookup: CDR1 LGHNA, CDR2 YNFKEQ. This CDR3 region has 16 residues. Trimming shortened V by 0 bases and J by 0 bases, and 8 bases separated the two germline ends. The DNA for the CDR3 is TGTGCCAGCAGCCAAGAGTGGGGGTCGAACACCGGGGAGCTGTTTTTT. Its protein product is CASSQEWGSNTGELFF.

The rearrangement uses TRBV5-1 and TRBJ1-1; D is possibly TRBD1 (6 bases). V lost 4 bases to trimming and J lost 3 bases, with 13 bases between them. Germline-derived CDR1 and CDR2 are SGHRS and YFSETQ. The CDR3 runs to 14 residues. The CDR3 nucleotides read TGCGCCAGCAGCCTGGAAGGGGGGTACACTGAAGCTTTCTTT. Protein sequence: CASSLEGGYTEAFF.

The rearrangement links TRBV5-1 to TRBJ1-3, with D unclear. The CDR3 length is 15 residues. In germline, CDR1 is SGHRS, CDR2 YFSETQ. V lost 4 bases and J 1 base, leaving 12 bases between the germline ends. This CDR3 reads CASSPPSDSGNTIYF. The CDR3 coding sequence is TGCGCCAGCAGCCCCCCGTCTGATTCTGGAAACACCATATATTTT.

The V call is TRBV11-2, the J call TRBJ2-7, with TRBD2 matching 10 bases. CDR3 length: 14 residues. The germline V gene has CDR1 SGHAT and CDR2 FQNNGV. With 5 bases clipped from V and 13 bases from J, the junction kept 14 bases outside the gene matches. CDR3 residues: CASSPTTSGRTQYF. CDR3 DNA: TGTGCCAGCAGCCCCACGACTAGCGGGCGGACGCAATACTTC.

V is TRBV3-1 (or the pseudogene TRBV3-2) and J is TRBJ1-3; no definite D call. V lost 0 bases and J lost 4, with 4 bases in between. This CDR3 contains 13 residues. The germline V gene has CDR1 LGHDT and CDR2 YNNKEL (reference sequence). The CDR3 region is CASSQEKGNTIYF. CDR3 DNA: TGTGCCAGCAGCCAAGAGAAGGGAAACACCATATATTTT.

V and J are TRBV2 and TRBJ2-5, with 9 nucleotides matching TRBD2. From germline, CDR1 is SNHLY and CDR2 FYNNEI. J was trimmed by 5 bases and V by 1 base; bases with no gene match: 8. This CDR3 has 16 amino acids. CDR3 sequence: CASSEVLAGGPETQYF. The CDR3 bases are TGTGCCAGCAGTGAAGTCTTGGCGGGAGGGCCGGAGACCCAGTACTTC. Based on the CDR3 plus reference TRBV2 and TRBJ2-5, the full variable domain is EPEVTQTPSHQVTQMGQEVILRCVPISNHLYFYWYRQILGQKVEFLVSFYNNEISEKSEIFDDQFSVERPDGSNFTLKIRSTKLEDSAMYFCASSEVLAGGPETQYFGPGTRLLVL.

The J gene is TRBJ1-5, the V gene TRBV30; 9 nucleotides agree with TRBD1. V shed 3 bases and J 2 bases; nucleotides not matched to a gene: 2. The CDR3 has 14 amino acids. Germline V gives CDR1 GTSNPN, CDR2 SVGIG (reference sequence). CDR3 protein: CAWRGDRGNQPQHF. In DNA, the CDR3 is TGTGCCTGGAGGGGGGACAGGGGCAATCAGCCCCAGCATTTT.

This clone was seen once. The V and J genes are TRBV15 and TRBJ1-3; tentative D call: TRBD1 (6 bases). The V end lost 5 bases, the J end lost 3 bases, and 17 bases lay between the germline ends. Germline values: CDR1 LNHNV, CDR2 YYDKDF (reference sequence). This CDR3 comprises 16 residues. The CDR3 loop is CATSGRRGALGNTIYF. Here the CDR3 DNA reads TGTGCCACCAGCGGCAGACGGGGGGCGCTTGGAAACACCATATATTTT.

This chain connects TRBV6-5 to TRBJ1-1; tentative D call: TRBD1 (6 bases). Germline loops: CDR1 MNHEY, CDR2 SVGAGI. The V end lost 7 bases, the J end lost 4 bases, and 13 bases lay between the germline ends. The CDR3 runs 13 residues. This chain's CDR3 is CASKRQESTEAFF. The CDR3 region has the DNA TGTGCCAGCAAACGACAGGAGTCCACTGAAGCTTTCTTT.

The chain combines TRBV6-5 with TRBJ1-5; TRBD1 matches at 8 bases. Germline CDR1 MNHEY, CDR2 SVGAGI. J gave up 7 bases and V 6 bases, and 8 bases lay outside the gene matches. CDR3 length equals 14 residues. DNA for the CDR3: TGTGCCAGCAGGCGGGGACAGGTGGGGCAGCCCCAGCATTTT. Translation: CASRRGQVGQPQHF.

This chain joins TRBV10-3 and TRBJ2-1, with TRBD1 matching over 7 bases. The CDR3 is made up of 17 amino acids. Per the germline V gene, CDR1 is ENHRY and CDR2 is SYGVKD. Trimming at V came to 2 bases and at J to 0 bases, leaving 7 bases not matched to a gene. The CDR3 is CAISEPGQASSYNEQFF. CDR3 DNA: TGTGCCATCAGTGAGCCCGGACAGGCGAGCTCCTACAATGAGCAGTTCTTC.

The chain combines TRBV20-1 with TRBJ1-4, with D uncertain. The CDR3 is 11 residues long. With 6 bases removed from V and 8 bases from J, the gap between germline ends came to 10 bases. In germline, CDR1 is DFQATT, CDR2 SNEGSKA (reference sequence). CDR3 sequence: CSAPRLEKLFF. The CDR3, as DNA: TGCAGTGCCCCGCGTTTGGAAAAACTGTTTTTT.

Only one count was recorded for this clone. The chain uses TRBV4-3 and TRBJ2-1; D possibly uses TRBD1 or TRBD2 (5 bases each). The CDR3 runs to 16 residues. V lost 1 base, J lost 3 bases, and 13 bases lay in between. CDR1 is LGHNA and CDR2 is YSLEER in the germline V gene. The CDR3 reads CASSQVRGSGYNEQFF. For the CDR3, the DNA is TGCGCCAGCAGCCAAGTACGGGGCTCAGGCTACAATGAGCAGTTCTTC.

Concerning this clone itself: The junction and the germline gene differ at one end; a read error may be behind it. The V gene is TRBV9, the J gene TRBJ2-2; D possibly corresponds to TRBD2 (6 bases). The length of the CDR3 is 13 residues. Germline CDR1 reads SGDLS; CDR2 reads YYNGEE. This CDR3 is CASSRERTGEPFF. Written as DNA, the CDR3 is TGTGCCAGCAGCCGGGAGCGCACCGGGGAGCCGTTTTTT.

This chain uses TRBV20-1 with TRBJ2-4; the match to TRBD2 covers 7 bases. Trimming took 3 bases from V and 0 from J; bases not matched to a gene: 14. The length of the CDR3 is 18 residues. Germline V gene lookup returns CDR1 DFQATT and CDR2 SNEGSKA (reference sequence). The CDR3 loop reads CSASSVTSTPLAKNIQYF. The DNA of the CDR3 is TGCAGTGCTAGTAGTGTGACTAGCACACCACTAGCCAAAAACATTCAGTACTTC.

The CDR3 spells CASSNLQGAKNIQYF. CDR3 DNA sequence: TGTGCCAGCAGCAACCTACAGGGGGCCAAAAACATTCAGTACTTC. The V gene is TRBV5-8, the J gene TRBJ2-4; 7 bases match TRBD1. The V gene end was trimmed by 4 bases and the J gene end by 1 base; junction bases not matched to a gene: 5. This CDR3 region has 15 residues. Germline CDR1 reads SGHTS; CDR2 reads YDEGEE.

This CDR3 is CASSQGRRMNTEAFF. CDR3 coding DNA: TGCGCCAGCAGCCAAGGCCGACGGATGAACACTGAAGCTTTCTTT. The V and J genes are TRBV4-3 and TRBJ1-1; D is uncertain. The germline V and J ends were trimmed by 1 base and 0 bases, with 9 bases remaining between them. Germline CDR1 and CDR2: LGHNA and YSLEER. This CDR3 has 15 residues.

This chain links TRBV7-2 with TRBJ1-4, with 8 bases lining up with TRBD1. V was pared by 5 bases and J by 2 bases, with 7 bases of the junction left unmatched. Germline V gene lookup returns CDR1 SGHTA and CDR2 FQGNSA. The CDR3 is 16 amino acids. The CDR3 spells CASSPSRDRTNEKLFF. CDR3 in DNA: TGTGCCAGCAGCCCGTCCCGGGACAGGACTAATGAAAAACTGTTTTTT.

This CDR3 is CASSNVNGQPLYGYTF. DNA of the CDR3: TGTGCCAGTAGTAACGTCAATGGACAGCCCCTCTATGGCTACACCTTC. This chain connects TRBV19 to TRBJ1-2; tentative D call: TRBD1 (6 bases). Trimming shortened V by 4 bases and J by 4 bases, and 19 bases separated the two germline ends. The length of the CDR3 is 16 residues. The germline gives CDR1 LNHDA, CDR2 SQIVND (reference sequence).